This T cell receptor (beta chain) stems from a study of Graves' ophthalmopathy and Graves' hyperthyroidism. V shed 8 bases, J shed 7 bases, and the junction held 11 bases outside the gene matches. The germline V gene encodes CDR1 MNHGY and CDR2 SAAAGT. The CDR3 loop spans 15 amino acids. Investigators amplified TCR beta CDR3 regions from RNA transcripts. The first-round RT-PCR employed HTBI primers together with the Qiagen OneStep RT-PCR kit. A multiplex PCR was then performed as the second round. Each CDR3 protein is one row after TCRdb ran MiXCR on the multiplex PCR reads. Here the sample spans around 51,000 distinct CDR3 sequences, around 45% being singletons.

This sequence joins TRBV6-8 and TRBJ1-3, with TRBD1 matching 10 bases. Material: peripheral blood. This clonotype was sampled from an adult man with Graves' ophthalmopathy. The DNA for the CDR3 is TGTGCCAGCTGGGGGACAGGGGAGGGGATGAACACCATATATTTT. Protein: CASWGTGEGMNTIYF.